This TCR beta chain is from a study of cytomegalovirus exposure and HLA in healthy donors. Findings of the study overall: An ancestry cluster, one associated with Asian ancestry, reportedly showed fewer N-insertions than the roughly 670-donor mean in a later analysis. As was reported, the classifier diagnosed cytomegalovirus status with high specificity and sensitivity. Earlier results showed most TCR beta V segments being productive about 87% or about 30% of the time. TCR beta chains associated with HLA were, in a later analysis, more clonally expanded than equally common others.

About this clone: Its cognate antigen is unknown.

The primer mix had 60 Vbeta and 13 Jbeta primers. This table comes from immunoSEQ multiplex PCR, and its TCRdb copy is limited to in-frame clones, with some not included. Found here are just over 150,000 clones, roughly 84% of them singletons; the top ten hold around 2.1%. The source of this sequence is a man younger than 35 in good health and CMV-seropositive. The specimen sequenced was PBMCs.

The CDR3 loop reads CASRFTGVVGYTF. DNA for the CDR3: TGTGCCAGCAGATTTACAGGGGTAGTCGGCTACACCTTC. The chain employs TRBV6-1 and TRBJ1-2; TRBD1 matches 7 bases. Trimming took 6 bases from V and 8 from J; bases not matched to a gene: 9. Germline CDR1 and CDR2: MNHNS and SASEGT. The CDR3 has 13 amino acids.